The rows below give T cell receptor beta chains drawn from one sample of a study of T cell repertoires in cytomegalovirus infection. TCRdb called the reads again in MiXCR, with one record for every CDR3 protein. The table shows around 100,000 distinct CDR3 sequences, with 10% occurring only once. The antigens these receptors bind are not known. Sequencing was carried out using PBMCs, sequenced either directly or after in vitro stimulation (not recorded which). These receptors were taken from a human donor in good health (CMV status not recorded). Some clones in this sample may be carry-over from other donors' samples. CDR3s include the opening cysteine and the closing phenylalanine or tryptophan. Each record gives: CDR3 length, V gene, clone size, J gene, D gene, CDR3 protein, CDR3 DNA. A D gene is named only where the DNA matches it firmly. Size is omitted from some rows. Given values are once, few, many or a class for expanded clones.

16	TRBV6-5	many	TRBJ1-2	.	CASSYGTQGATYGYTF	TGTGCCAGCAGTTACGGGACCCAAGGGGCGACCTATGGCTACACCTTC
13	TRBV29-1	many	TRBJ1-2	.	CSVSPNNIGGYTF	TGCAGCGTCTCGCCTAATAACATTGGAGGCTACACCTTC
15	TRBV6-2/TRBV6-3	many	TRBJ2-7	TRBD2	CASSRLAGTSYEQYF	TGTGCCAGCAGCCGTTTAGCGGGAACCTCCTACGAGCAGTACTTC
15	TRBV4-2	many	TRBJ2-2	.	CASSPNRLGAGELFF	TGTGCCAGCAGCCCCAACCGGCTAGGGGCCGGGGAGCTGTTTTTT
13	TRBV28	few	TRBJ2-5	.	CASRGRTAETQYF	TGTGCCAGCAGGGGCAGGACGGCCGAGACCCAGTACTTC
17	TRBV7-8	.	TRBJ1-2	.	CASSLRTNTGSNYGYTF	TGTGCCAGCAGCTTGAGGACAAATACCGGATCGAACTATGGCTACACCTTC
15	TRBV7-2	many	TRBJ1-5	.	CASSLGSQGNQPQHF	TGTGCCAGCAGCTTAGGTTCCCAGGGCAATCAGCCCCAGCATTTT
14	TRBV7-2	many	TRBJ1-1	TRBD1	CASIPDRANTEAFF	TGTGCCAGCATCCCTGACAGGGCGAACACTGAAGCTTTCTTT
15	TRBV6-5	few	TRBJ2-7	TRBD2	CATSYGRGGYYEQYF	TGTGCCACCAGCTACGGGAGGGGGGGCTACTACGAGCAGTACTTC
15	TRBV7-3	many	TRBJ2-1	TRBD2	CASSLLAGAWNEQFF	TGTGCCAGCAGCTTACTAGCGGGAGCTTGGAATGAGCAGTTCTTC
14	TRBV27	many	TRBJ2-6	.	CASSLGSAARVLTF	TGTGCCAGCAGTTTAGGAAGTGCCGCCCGGGTCCTGACTTTC
13	TRBV27	many	TRBJ1-2	.	CASSPLPLGGYTF	TGTGCCAGCAGTCCGCTACCCCTGGGCGGCTACACCTTC
12	TRBV18	few	TRBJ2-7	.	CASSPGSYEQYF	TGTGCCAGCTCACCCGGGAGTTACGAGCAGTACTTC
20	TRBV18	.	TRBJ2-3	TRBD2	CASSPRKALLAAESTDTQYF	TGTGCCAGCTCACCAAGAAAGGCCCTACTAGCGGCAGAAAGCACAGATACGCAGTATTTT
15	TRBV28	few	TRBJ2-7	.	CASSSTLASSYEQYF	TGTGCCAGCAGCTCGACCCTCGCGAGCTCCTACGAGCAGTACTTC
16	TRBV9	many	TRBJ2-1	.	CASSGGGTDQHNEQFF	TGTGCCAGCAGCGGGGGGGGCACAGACCAGCACAATGAGCAGTTCTTC
12	TRBV2	many	TRBJ1-1	.	CARRALNTEAFF	TGTGCCAGGAGGGCGCTGAACACTGAAGCTTTCTTT
13	TRBV6-5	few	TRBJ1-5	.	CATGEGPGQPQHF	TGTGCCACTGGGGAGGGGCCCGGTCAGCCCCAGCATTTT
14	TRBV27	.	TRBJ2-7	.	CASSLSESSYEQYF	TGTGCCAGCAGTTTATCCGAGAGCTCCTACGAGCAGTACTTC
16	TRBV3-1	many	TRBJ2-7	TRBD2	CASSRPTSGIPYEQYF	TGTGCCAGCAGCCGCCCCACTAGCGGGATACCCTACGAGCAGTACTTC
16	TRBV6-5	.	TRBJ2-1	.	CASSYAGVGAYNEQFF	TGTGCCAGCAGTTACGCCGGGGTCGGAGCCTACAATGAGCAGTTCTTC
15	TRBV7-2	few	TRBJ1-2	.	CASSPQWWGRNGYTF	TGTGCCAGCAGCCCCCAGTGGTGGGGGCGGAATGGCTACACCTTC
15	TRBV4-1	.	TRBJ1-2	TRBD1	CASSQDMNRGYGYTF	TGCGCCAGCAGCCAAGATATGAACAGGGGCTATGGCTACACCTTC
12	TRBV15	few	TRBJ2-3	.	CATSSNVPTQYF	TGTGCCACCAGCAGTAATGTGCCTACGCAGTATTTT
12	TRBV28	few	TRBJ1-1	.	CASSSLGVEAFF	TGTGCCAGCAGTTCCCTGGGGGTTGAGGCTTTCTTT
14	TRBV6-6	.	TRBJ1-4	.	CASSFPGNAEKLFF	TGTGCCAGCAGTTTTCCCGGGAACGCTGAAAAACTGTTTTTT
17	TRBV6-6	many	TRBJ2-6	TRBD1	CASSRAGGASGANVLTF	TGTGCCAGCAGTAGGGCAGGGGGCGCGTCTGGGGCCAACGTCCTGACTTTC
13	TRBV12-3/TRBV12-4	.	TRBJ2-1	.	CASSYNLVNEQFF	TGTGCCAGCAGCTATAATCTAGTGAATGAGCAGTTCTTC
12	TRBV7-9	few	TRBJ2-5	.	CASSGTELTQYF	TGTGCCAGCAGCGGTACGGAGTTGACCCAGTACTTC
16	TRBV5-4	few	TRBJ1-3	.	CASSPEQGSSGNTIYF	TGTGCCAGCAGCCCGGAACAGGGAAGCTCTGGAAACACCATATATTTT
13	TRBV12-3/TRBV12-4	many	TRBJ1-1	.	CASSLNIAGRAFF	TGTGCCAGCAGTTTGAACATCGCAGGGAGGGCTTTCTTT